Presented here are 12 T cell receptor beta chains from one specimen sequenced in a study of spatial heterogeneity in lung cancer. A single record per CDR3 protein comes from TCRdb applying MiXCR to the 5' RACE reads. The sample yields 40,000 to 45,000 distinct CDR3 sequences, nearly 7% seen once. Time point given: sample taken at primary tumor resection. The starting material was PBMCs, obtained at surgery. All receptors derive from a female donor with early-stage non-small cell lung cancer.

This clonotype was observed many times. The gene calls are TRBV9 and TRBJ1-4; 9 nucleotides agree with TRBD1. With V trimmed by 3 bases and J by 4 bases, 4 bases remained unmatched. Germline CDR1 is SGDLS and CDR2 is YYNGEE. The CDR3 extends over 15 amino acids. The CDR3 reads CASSGRDRVNEKLFF. The CDR3 DNA reads TGTGCCAGCAGCGGCCGGGACAGGGTTAATGAAAAACTGTTTTTT.

Ten or more counts support this clonotype. The V call is TRBV29-1, the J call TRBJ2-6; the D is unclear. Germline CDR1 reads SQVTM; CDR2 reads ANQGSEA. Trimming took 0 bases from V and 0 from J, leaving 6 bases between them. This CDR3 contains 15 residues. The CDR3 nucleotides are TGCAGCGTTGAAGACAGAACCTCTGGGGCCAACGTCCTGACTTTC. It encodes CSVEDRTSGANVLTF.

The chain joins TRBV20-1 to TRBJ1-6, with a possible D match to TRBD1 (5 bases). CDR3 size: 14 residues. In germline, CDR1 is DFQATT, CDR2 SNEGSKA (reference sequence). The V end was cut by 5 bases, the J end by 4 bases, with 12 bases between. The CDR3 bases are TGCAGTGCTGCCGACCAGGGTTATAATTCACCCCTCCACTTT. Amino acids: CSAADQGYNSPLHF.

The chain links TRBV4-1 to TRBJ2-3, with TRBD1 matching 8 bases. The V segment lost 4 bases and the J segment 2 bases; nucleotides outside the gene matches: 8. The CDR3 extends over 16 amino acids. Looked up from germline, CDR1 is MGHRA and CDR2 is YSYEKL. The CDR3 here is CASSRQQGEDTDTQYF. The CDR3 nucleotides are TGCGCCAGCAGCCGGCAACAGGGGGAAGACACAGATACGCAGTATTTT.

V and J are TRBV2 and TRBJ1-2, with 9 bases identical to TRBD1. Germline CDR1 and CDR2: SNHLY and FYNNEI. This CDR3 has 14 amino acids. V was clipped by 6 bases and J by 1 base; unmatched bases: 3. The chain's CDR3 is CASRDRGNNYGYTF. The CDR3, as DNA: TGTGCCAGCAGAGACAGGGGGAATAACTATGGCTACACCTTC. Together with reference TRBV2 and TRBJ1-2, the CDR3 gives the full variable domain: EPEVTQTPSHQVTQMGQEVILRCVPISNHLYFYWYRQILGQKVEFLVSFYNNEISEKSEIFDDQFSVERPDGSNFTLKIRSTKLEDSAMYFCASRDRGNNYGYTFGSGTRLTVV.

The CDR3 loop is CASSYSQGGRETQYF. Written as DNA, the CDR3 is TGTGCCAGCAGTTACAGTCAGGGGGGGCGAGAGACCCAGTACTTC. The V and J genes are TRBV6-5 and TRBJ2-5; TRBD1 or TRBD2 may be the D gene (7 bases each). Germline CDR1 reads MNHEY; CDR2 reads SVGAGI. CDR3 size: 15 residues. V lost 2 bases, J lost 4 bases, and 14 bases lay in between.

Concerning this clonotype: A much more abundant neighbour one base away suggests this may be a read error. The CDR3 DNA is TGCGCCAGCAGCTTGGTAGGGGGCTACGAGCAGCACTTC. Translating it yields CASSLVGGYEQHF. This chain uses TRBV5-1 with TRBJ2-7, with 7 bases lining up with TRBD1. This CDR3 comprises 13 residues. In germline, CDR1 is SGHRS, CDR2 YFSETQ.

This clonotype was found many times. This chain links TRBV30 with TRBJ2-1; 9 positions agree with TRBD2. This CDR3 comprises 15 residues. Germline CDR1 is GTSNPN and CDR2 is SVGIG (reference sequence). V shed 1 base and J 2 bases; nucleotides not matched to a gene: 3. CDR3 coding DNA: TGTGCCTGGAGTGGGGGACTAGCTGCCTACAATGAGCAGTTCTTC. This sequence encodes CAWSGGLAAYNEQFF.

This clonotype was counted ten times or more. The chain combines TRBV12-3 or TRBV12-4 with TRBJ1-1, with a tentative D call TRBD1 (6 bases). V lost 8 bases, J lost 1 base, and 14 bases lay in between. The CDR3 totals 14 residues. This CDR3 is CASRNDRPNTEAFF. The CDR3, as DNA: TGTGCCAGCCGAAACGACAGGCCGAACACTGAAGCTTTCTTT.

This clonotype has at least ten counts. The rearrangement joins TRBV25-1 to TRBJ1-1, with 8 bases identical to TRBD1. V dropped 1 base and J dropped 4; count of bases not matched to a gene: 5. The CDR3 covers 15 residues. Germline CDR1 MGHDK, CDR2 SYGVNS. In nucleotides, the CDR3 is TGTGCCAGCAGTGAATGGACAGGGAAGGGCACTGAAGCTTTCTTT. It yields the protein CASSEWTGKGTEAFF. Using reference TRBV25-1 and TRBJ1-1 for the parts outside the CDR3, the full variable domain is EADIYQTPRYLVIGTGKKITLECSQTMGHDKMYWYQQDPGMELHLIHYSYGVNSTEKGDLSSESTVSRIRTEHFPLTLESARPSHTSQYLCASSEWTGKGTEAFFGQGTRLTVV.

The table lists this clonotype with a few counts. This chain joins TRBV29-1 and TRBJ1-1; D uncertain. Germline assignment: CDR1 SQVTM and CDR2 ANQGSEA. Trimming removed 5 bases from V and 3 bases from J, with 16 bases in between. The CDR3 consists of 14 residues. CDR3 coding DNA: TGCAGCGTTCTACCCTCTCCGGCGGACACTGAAGCTTTCTTT. Translated, it gives CSVLPSPADTEAFF.

This clonotype was detected many times. V usage is TRBV21-1 and J usage is TRBJ1-1; TRBD1 was called by the table and not checked on the DNA. TRBV21-1 is deemed a pseudogene. The CDR3 length is 17 residues. CDR3 region: CASSEFPRVRIGAEAFF. CDR3 nucleotides: TGTGCCAGCAGCGAGTTCCCCAGGGTGCGAATCGGCGCTGAAGCTTTCTTT.